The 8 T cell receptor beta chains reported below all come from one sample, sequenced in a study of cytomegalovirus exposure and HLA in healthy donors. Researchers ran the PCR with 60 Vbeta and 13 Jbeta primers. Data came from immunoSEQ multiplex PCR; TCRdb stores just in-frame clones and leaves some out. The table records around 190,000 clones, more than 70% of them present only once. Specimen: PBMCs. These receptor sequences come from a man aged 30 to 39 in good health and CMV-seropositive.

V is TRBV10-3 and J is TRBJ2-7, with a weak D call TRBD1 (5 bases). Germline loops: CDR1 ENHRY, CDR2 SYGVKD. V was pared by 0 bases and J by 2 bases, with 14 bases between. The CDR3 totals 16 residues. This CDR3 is CAISESGAVGTYEQYF. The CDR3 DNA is TGTGCCATCAGTGAGTCAGGGGCAGTGGGCACCTACGAGCAGTACTTC.

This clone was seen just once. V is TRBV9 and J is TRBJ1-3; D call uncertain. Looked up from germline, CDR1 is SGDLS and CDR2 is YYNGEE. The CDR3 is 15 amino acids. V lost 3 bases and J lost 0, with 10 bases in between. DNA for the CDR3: TGTGCCAGCAGCGGAGATCAAAGCTCTGGAAACACCATATATTTT. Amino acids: CASSGDQSSGNTIYF.

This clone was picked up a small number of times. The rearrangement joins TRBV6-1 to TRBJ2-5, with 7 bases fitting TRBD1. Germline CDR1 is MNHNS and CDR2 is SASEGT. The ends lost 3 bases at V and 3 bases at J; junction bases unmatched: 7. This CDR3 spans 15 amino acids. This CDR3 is CASSDRQGSEETQYF. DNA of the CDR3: TGTGCCAGCAGTGACCGACAGGGATCAGAAGAGACCCAGTACTTC.

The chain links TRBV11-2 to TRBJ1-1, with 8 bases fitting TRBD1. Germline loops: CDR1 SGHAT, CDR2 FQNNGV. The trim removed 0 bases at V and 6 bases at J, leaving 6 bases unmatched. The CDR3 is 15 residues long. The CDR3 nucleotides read TGTGCCAGCAGCTTAGACCTCGGACAGGGCGCTGAAGCTTTCTTT. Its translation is CASSLDLGQGAEAFF.

The DNA for the CDR3 is TGTGCCAGCAGCCCTTTACTTTGGGACTCGGGGGTTTACGAGCAGTACTTC. This codes for CASSPLLWDSGVYEQYF. V usage is TRBV9 and J usage is TRBJ2-7, with D possibly matching TRBD2 (6 bases). The CDR3 extends over 17 amino acids. V lost 4 bases and J lost 4, with 24 bases in between. The V gene's germline CDR1 is SGDLS and CDR2 YYNGEE.

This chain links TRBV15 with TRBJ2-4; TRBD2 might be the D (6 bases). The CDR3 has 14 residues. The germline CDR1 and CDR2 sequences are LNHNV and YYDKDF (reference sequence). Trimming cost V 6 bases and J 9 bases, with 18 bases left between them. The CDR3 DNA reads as TGTGCCACCAGTATCGGACGGGGGAGCGGCATTCAGTACTTC. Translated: CATSIGRGSGIQYF.

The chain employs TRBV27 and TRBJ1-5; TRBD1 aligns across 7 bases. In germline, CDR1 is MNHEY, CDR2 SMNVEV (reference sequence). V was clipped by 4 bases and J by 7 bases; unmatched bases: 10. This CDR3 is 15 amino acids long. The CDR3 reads CASSSTQTGRQPQHF. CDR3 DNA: TGTGCCAGCAGTTCAACGCAGACAGGGAGGCAGCCCCAGCATTTT.

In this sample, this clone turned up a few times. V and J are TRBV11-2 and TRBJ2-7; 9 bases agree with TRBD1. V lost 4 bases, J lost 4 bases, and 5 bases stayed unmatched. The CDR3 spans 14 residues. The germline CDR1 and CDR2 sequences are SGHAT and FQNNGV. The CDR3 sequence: CASSSSGTGYEQYF. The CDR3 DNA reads TGTGCCAGCAGCTCAAGCGGGACAGGGTACGAGCAGTACTTC.